This T cell receptor (beta chain) stems from a study of molecular identifiers for immune sequencing clone quantification. For the study at large: In replicates, RNA from around 20,000 or 100,000 naive CD8 cells was divided five ways and four parts were sequenced.

A single record per CDR3 protein comes from TCRdb applying MiXCR to the PCR reads. Counted here are tens of thousands of distinct CDR3 sequences, approximately 17% occurring once; the ten biggest clones make up 6.5% to 9%. V was cut by 1 base and J by 7 bases, with 1 base left in between. This CDR3 spans 11 amino acids. By its share, this clonotype is medium-sized (0.01 to 0.1%). The V gene is TRBV12-3 or TRBV12-4, the J gene TRBJ1-4; unclear D gene. The specimen sequenced was naive CD8+ T cells from blood, with Jurkat cell RNA spiked in. Subset of the sample: FACS-sorted CD8+CD4-CCR7+CD45RA+ naive T cells. This clonotype was sampled from a human donor in good health. Some libraries in this study had Jurkat cell RNA spiked in. The CDR3 loop is CASSLGEKLFF. CDR3 coding DNA: TGTGCCAGCAGTTTAGGTGAAAAACTGTTTTTT.